The 15 T cell receptor beta chains given below trace back to one sample, sequenced in a study of blood T cell repertoires in COVID-19. Sequencing was performed with immunoSEQ multiplex PCR; in TCRdb, only in-frame clones are kept and a portion is missing. The sample has roughly 100,000 clones; 85% to 90% are singletons. The material sequenced was peripheral blood. These TCRs come from a man in his fifties with COVID-19, enrolled during active disease.

The gene calls are TRBV29-1 and TRBJ1-4; D uncertain. Looked up from germline, CDR1 is SQVTM and CDR2 is ANQGSEA. The CDR3 runs to 13 residues. With 7 bases removed from V and 8 bases from J, the gap between germline ends came to 17 bases. The CDR3 spells CSAEEGGPEKLFF. CDR3 in DNA: TGCAGCGCTGAGGAGGGAGGTCCGGAAAAACTGTTTTTT.

This clone occurred once. This chain links TRBV7-6 with TRBJ1-4; 9 bases are a match to TRBD1. Trimming cost V 1 base and J 7 bases; bases outside gene matches: 7. CDR3 length: 16 amino acids. The germline CDR1 and CDR2 sequences are SGHVS and FNYEAQ. The CDR3 loop reads CASSLGQTGGLEKLFF. In DNA form, the CDR3 reads TGTGCCAGCAGCTTAGGTCAGACAGGGGGGCTTGAAAAACTGTTTTTT.

The rearrangement joins TRBV3-1 (or the pseudogene TRBV3-2) to TRBJ2-7; 11 bases align to TRBD2. J gave up 5 bases and V 6 bases, and 6 bases lay outside the gene matches. This CDR3 is 14 amino acids long. Germline CDR1 reads LGHDT; CDR2 reads YNNKEL (reference sequence). The CDR3 sequence: CASRRSGGAHEQYF. As DNA, the CDR3 is TGTGCCAGCAGACGTAGCGGGGGGGCCCACGAGCAGTACTTC.

J is TRBJ1-5 and V is TRBV19; D is unclear. Deletions cut 7 bases from V and 8 bases from J, with 12 bases between. Germline CDR1 and CDR2: LNHDA and SQIVND (reference sequence). The CDR3 runs 12 residues. The CDR3 bases are TGTGCCAGTATGACGGAGAATAAGCCCCAGCATTTT. Translating it yields CASMTENKPQHF.

The chain employs TRBV30 and TRBJ1-1, with D uncertain. This CDR3 spans 15 amino acids. With 1 base removed from V and 4 bases from J, the gap between germline ends came to 16 bases. The germline gives CDR1 GTSNPN, CDR2 SVGIG (reference sequence). CDR3 sequence: CAWSEAAKSSTEAFF. Written as DNA, the CDR3 is TGTGCCTGGAGTGAGGCGGCGAAAAGTAGCACTGAAGCTTTCTTT.

This clone was recorded once. The rearrangement uses TRBV7-9 and TRBJ1-1; a possible D gene is TRBD1 (5 bases). The CDR3 spans 15 residues. Germline CDR1 is SEHNR and CDR2 is FQNEAQ (reference sequence). The V and J ends lost 0 bases and 2 bases respectively, with 10 bases between them. The DNA for the CDR3 is TGTGCCAGCAGCTTAGCGGGCAGGGTAAACACTGAAGCTTTCTTT. Translating gives CASSLAGRVNTEAFF.

This clone has a handful of counts. J is TRBJ2-7 and V is TRBV9; 10 positions match TRBD2. Per germline, CDR1 SGDLS and CDR2 YYNGEE. This CDR3 is built from 15 residues. V shed 0 bases and J 7 bases; nucleotides not matched to a gene: 7. The CDR3 sequence: CASSVASGGSREQYF. The CDR3 nucleotides read TGTGCCAGCAGCGTAGCTAGCGGGGGCAGTCGGGAGCAGTACTTC.

Notes on this clone: Different DNA sequences within this sample yield the same CDR3. CDR3 nucleotide sequence: TGCAGCGTCCGGACCGGGACAGGGAACACCGGGGAGCTGTTTTTT. It codes for CSVRTGTGNTGELFF. The V and J genes are TRBV29-1 and TRBJ2-2; 8 bases map to TRBD1. Per germline, CDR1 SQVTM and CDR2 ANQGSEA. With 6 bases clipped from V and 1 base from J, the junction kept 7 bases outside the gene matches. The CDR3 spans 15 residues.

The chain couples TRBV4-3 to TRBJ1-5; no clear D. CDR1 is LGHNA and CDR2 is YSLEER in the germline V gene. This CDR3 region has 14 residues. V lost 0 bases, J lost 4 bases, and 7 bases lay in between. DNA of the CDR3: TGCGCCAGCAGCCAAGAGGCGGGGAATCAGCCCCAGCATTTT. It is translated as CASSQEAGNQPQHF.

This rearrangement joins TRBV25-1 to TRBJ1-2, with 11 bases that match TRBD1. Per germline, CDR1 MGHDK and CDR2 SYGVNS. The CDR3 covers 12 residues. Germline trimming cut 7 bases from V and 7 bases from J; bases unmatched to any gene: 2. This CDR3 is CASIGTGGGYTF. The DNA of the CDR3 is TGTGCCAGCATTGGGACAGGGGGTGGCTACACCTTC.

The chain carries TRBV7-9 and TRBJ2-7; 9 nucleotides line up with TRBD1. V shed 5 bases, J shed 5 bases, and the junction held 4 bases outside the gene matches. The CDR3 runs to 13 residues. CDR1 SEHNR and CDR2 FQNEAQ come from the germline V gene (reference sequence). This CDR3 reads CASSPRTGDEQYF. Written as DNA, the CDR3 is TGTGCCAGCAGCCCGAGGACAGGGGACGAGCAGTACTTC.

The genes are TRBV19 and TRBJ1-4; possibly TRBD1 for D (6 bases). This CDR3 contains 14 residues. V lost 7 bases and J lost 7, with 16 bases in between. In germline, CDR1 is LNHDA, CDR2 SQIVND (reference sequence). The CDR3: CASNLRGGGEKLFF. CDR3 DNA sequence: TGTGCCAGTAATCTCAGGGGTGGAGGTGAAAAACTGTTTTTT.

The chain links TRBV6-5 to TRBJ1-2; no reliable D call. With 1 base removed from V and 4 bases from J, the gap between germline ends came to 13 bases. This CDR3 is 15 amino acids long. Germline-derived CDR1 and CDR2 are MNHEY and SVGAGI. CDR3 bases: TGTGCCAGCAGTTACTTGGTACGGGGTGGCTATGGCTACACCTTC. Encoded protein: CASSYLVRGGYGYTF.

The rearrangement joins TRBV6-5 to TRBJ2-7, with 7 bases aligning to TRBD1. Looked up from germline, CDR1 is MNHEY and CDR2 is SVGAGI. V trimming: 6 bases; J trimming: 2 bases; junction bases outside the gene matches: 4. This CDR3 has 13 amino acids. The CDR3 here is CASRTGFTYEQYF. CDR3 DNA sequence: TGTGCCAGCAGGACAGGGTTTACCTACGAGCAGTACTTC.

CDR3 protein: CASSLTSNQPQHF. Written as DNA, the CDR3 is TGCGCCAGCAGCTTGACAAGCAATCAGCCCCAGCATTTT. The chain uses TRBV5-1 and TRBJ1-5; no clear D gene. The ends were cut back, 1 base at V and 1 base at J, with 3 bases in the middle. The CDR3 contains 13 residues. Germline CDR1 reads SGHRS; CDR2 reads YFSETQ.